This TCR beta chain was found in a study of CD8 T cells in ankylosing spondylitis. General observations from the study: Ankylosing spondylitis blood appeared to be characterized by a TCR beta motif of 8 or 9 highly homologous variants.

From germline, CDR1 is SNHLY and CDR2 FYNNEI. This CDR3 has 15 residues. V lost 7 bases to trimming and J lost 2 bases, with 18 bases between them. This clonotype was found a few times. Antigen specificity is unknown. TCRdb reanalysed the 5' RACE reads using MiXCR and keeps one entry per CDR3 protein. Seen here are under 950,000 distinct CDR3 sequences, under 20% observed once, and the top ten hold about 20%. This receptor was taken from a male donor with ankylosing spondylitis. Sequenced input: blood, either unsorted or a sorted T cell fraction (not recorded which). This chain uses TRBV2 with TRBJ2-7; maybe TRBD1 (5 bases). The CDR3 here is CASTPLTRDPYEQYF. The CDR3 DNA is TGTGCCAGCACCCCTTTGACCAGGGATCCCTACGAGCAGTACTTC.